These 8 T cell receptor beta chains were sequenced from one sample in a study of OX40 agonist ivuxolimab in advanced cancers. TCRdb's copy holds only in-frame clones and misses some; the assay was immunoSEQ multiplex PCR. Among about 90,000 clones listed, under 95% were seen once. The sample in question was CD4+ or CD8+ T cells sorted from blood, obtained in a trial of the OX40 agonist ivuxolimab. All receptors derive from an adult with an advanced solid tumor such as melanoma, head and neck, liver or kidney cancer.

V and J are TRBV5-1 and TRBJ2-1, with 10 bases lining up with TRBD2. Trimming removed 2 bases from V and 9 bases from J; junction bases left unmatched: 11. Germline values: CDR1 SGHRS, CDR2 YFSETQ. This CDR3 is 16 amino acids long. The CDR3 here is CASSLPLAGMYSEQFF. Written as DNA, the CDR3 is TGCGCCAGCAGCTTACCACTAGCGGGAATGTATAGTGAGCAGTTCTTC.

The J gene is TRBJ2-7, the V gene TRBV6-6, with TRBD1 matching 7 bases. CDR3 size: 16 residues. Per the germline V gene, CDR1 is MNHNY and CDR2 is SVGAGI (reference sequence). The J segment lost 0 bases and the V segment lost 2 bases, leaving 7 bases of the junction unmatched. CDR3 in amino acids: CASSYLSTGHSYEQYF. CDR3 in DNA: TGTGCCAGCAGTTACCTGTCGACAGGGCACTCCTACGAGCAGTACTTC.

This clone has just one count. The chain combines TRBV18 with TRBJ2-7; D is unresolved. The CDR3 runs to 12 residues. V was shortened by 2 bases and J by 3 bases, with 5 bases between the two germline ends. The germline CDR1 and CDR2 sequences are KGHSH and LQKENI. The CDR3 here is CASSPRRYEQYF. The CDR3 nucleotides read TGTGCCAGCTCACCAAGACGCTACGAGCAGTACTTC.

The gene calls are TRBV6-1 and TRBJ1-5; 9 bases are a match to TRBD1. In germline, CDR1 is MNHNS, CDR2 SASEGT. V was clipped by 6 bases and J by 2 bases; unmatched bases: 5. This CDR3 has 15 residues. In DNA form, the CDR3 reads TGTGCCAGCAGACGGACAGGGGAACGCAATCAGCCCCAGCATTTT. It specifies CASRRTGERNQPQHF.

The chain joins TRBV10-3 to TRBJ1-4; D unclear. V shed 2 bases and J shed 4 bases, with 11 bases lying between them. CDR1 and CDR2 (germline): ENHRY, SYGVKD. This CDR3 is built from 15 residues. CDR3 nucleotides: TGTGCCATCAGTGAGCGCGGGGTTCGTAATGAAAAACTGTTTTTT. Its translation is CAISERGVRNEKLFF.

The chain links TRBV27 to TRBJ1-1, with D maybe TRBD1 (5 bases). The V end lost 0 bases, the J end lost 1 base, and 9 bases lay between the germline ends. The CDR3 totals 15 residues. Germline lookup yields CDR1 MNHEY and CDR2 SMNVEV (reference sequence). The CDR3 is CASSLSFGQNTEAFF. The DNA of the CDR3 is TGTGCCAGCAGTTTATCGTTCGGACAGAACACTGAAGCTTTCTTT.

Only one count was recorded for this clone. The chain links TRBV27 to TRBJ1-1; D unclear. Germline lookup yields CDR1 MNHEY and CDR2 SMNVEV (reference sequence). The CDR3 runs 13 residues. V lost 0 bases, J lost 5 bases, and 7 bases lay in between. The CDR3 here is CASSLSAWTEAFF. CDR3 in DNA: TGTGCCAGCAGTTTATCAGCCTGGACTGAAGCTTTCTTT.

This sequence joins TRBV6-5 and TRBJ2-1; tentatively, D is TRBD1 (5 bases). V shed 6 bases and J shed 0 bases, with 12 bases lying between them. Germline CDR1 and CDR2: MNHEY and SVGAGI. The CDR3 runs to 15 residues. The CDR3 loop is CASSQDTFSYNEQFF. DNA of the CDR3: TGTGCCAGCAGCCAGGACACCTTCTCCTACAATGAGCAGTTCTTC.